This T cell receptor (beta chain) was recorded in a study of T cell responses to AZD1222 COVID-19 vaccine. The germline V gene has CDR1 SQVTM and CDR2 ANQGSEA. V trimming: 6 bases; J trimming: 6 bases; junction bases outside the gene matches: 11. CDR3 size: 13 residues. Using immunoSEQ multiplex PCR, the repertoire was profiled, and TCRdb retains in-frame clones only, with some absent. Of 85,000 to 100,000 clones detected, almost 80% appear once; the ten largest clones hold 20% to 25%. This clonotype originated in an adult in good health. This specimen consisted of peripheral blood, obtained on day 0 of AZD1222 vaccination. The V and J genes are TRBV29-1 and TRBJ2-7; 7 bases agree with TRBD1. This chain's CDR3 is CSVGQDLRGEQYF. The CDR3 DNA reads as TGCAGCGTAGGACAGGACCTAAGAGGCGAGCAGTACTTC.